The 21 T cell receptor beta chains below come from one sample, sequenced in a study of T cell changes during pregnancy in multiple sclerosis. Using immunoSEQ multiplex PCR, the repertoire was profiled, and TCRdb retains in-frame clones only, with some absent. The repertoire holds 80,000 to 100,000 clones, with 90% as singletons. Source: peripheral blood, taken in the second trimester of pregnancy. Source of these receptors: a female donor in good health, enrolled as a control in a pregnancy study.

V usage is TRBV2 and J usage is TRBJ2-2, with TRBD2 as a possible D gene (5 bases). Germline V gene sequence: CDR1 SNHLY, CDR2 FYNNEI. The CDR3 is made up of 12 amino acids. V lost 6 bases, J lost 8 bases, and 10 bases lay in between. This CDR3 is CASRLALGELFF. CDR3 sequence (DNA): TGTGCCAGCAGGCTAGCCCTTGGGGAGCTGTTTTTT.

CDR3 DNA sequence: TGCAGCGTTGTAGCGCTAGCGGGAGGACCTGAGCAGTTCTTC. This translates into CSVVALAGGPEQFF. This chain connects TRBV29-1 to TRBJ2-1, with 11 bases lining up with TRBD2. The CDR3 spans 14 residues. V lost 4 bases, J lost 9 bases, and 8 bases stayed unmatched. CDR1 is SQVTM and CDR2 is ANQGSEA in the germline V gene.

V and J are TRBV7-9 and TRBJ1-6; tentatively, D is TRBD1 (5 bases). The V gene's germline CDR1 is SEHNR and CDR2 FQNEAQ (reference sequence). CDR3 length: 14 amino acids. The V gene lost 1 base and the J gene lost 5 bases, with 6 bases spanning the gap. CDR3 coding DNA: TGTGCCAGCAGCTTAGTCAGGGATAATTCACCCCTCCACTTT. As protein: CASSLVRDNSPLHF.

The J gene is TRBJ1-2, the V gene TRBV28; perhaps TRBD1 as D (6 bases). V was trimmed by 6 bases and J by 8 bases, leaving 16 bases between them. The CDR3 spans 13 residues. Germline CDR1 MDHEN, CDR2 SYDVKM. In DNA form, the CDR3 reads TGTGCCAGCAGCCCATCCTTAGGACAGGGCTACACCTTC. It specifies CASSPSLGQGYTF.

The rearrangement links TRBV6-5 to TRBJ1-2, with no clear D. CDR1 and CDR2 (germline): MNHEY, SVGAGI. This CDR3 contains 15 residues. The V end was cut by 0 bases, the J end by 6 bases, with 14 bases between. The CDR3 sequence: CASSYSRRERNGYTF. CDR3 nucleotides: TGTGCCAGCAGTTACTCGAGGAGGGAACGAAATGGCTACACCTTC.

This clone has just one count. The V gene is TRBV18, the J gene TRBJ2-2; TRBD1 matches at 7 bases. This CDR3 region has 14 residues. With 3 bases clipped from V and 6 bases from J, the junction kept 4 bases outside the gene matches. The germline CDR1 and CDR2 sequences are KGHSH and LQKENI. The CDR3 loop is CASSPPTGAGELFF. CDR3 coding DNA: TGTGCCAGCTCACCTCCAACAGGGGCCGGGGAGCTGTTTTTT.

The gene calls are TRBV11-2 and TRBJ2-7, with a possible D match to TRBD2 (7 bases). The CDR3 has 15 amino acids. Deletions cut 1 base from V and 1 base from J, with 11 bases between. Germline values: CDR1 SGHAT, CDR2 FQNNGV. The CDR3 region is CASSLVAGASYEQYF. The CDR3 DNA reads TGTGCCAGCAGCTTAGTGGCGGGGGCGTCCTACGAGCAGTACTTC.

In its sample, this clone was seen a few times. The chain couples TRBV19 to TRBJ1-1; 12 bases line up with TRBD1. J gave up 10 bases and V 3 bases, and 6 bases lay outside the gene matches. CDR3 length: 14 residues. In germline, CDR1 is LNHDA, CDR2 SQIVND (reference sequence). The CDR3 loop is CASSISGTGGTAFF. The CDR3 DNA is TGTGCCAGTAGTATCTCGGGGACAGGGGGCACAGCTTTCTTT.

The chain has TRBV7-9 and TRBJ1-2; D is unclear. V dropped 0 bases and J dropped 7 bases, with 3 bases sitting between them. The CDR3 runs 11 residues. CDR1 SEHNR and CDR2 FQNEAQ come from the germline V gene (reference sequence). The CDR3 DNA follows: TGTGCCAGCAGCTTAGCGGCTGGCTACACCTTC. It codes for CASSLAAGYTF.

This chain connects TRBV27 to TRBJ1-1; D unresolved. The germline V gene encodes CDR1 MNHEY and CDR2 SMNVEV (reference sequence). The CDR3 has 13 amino acids. The V end was cut by 3 bases, the J end by 4 bases, with 9 bases between. CDR3 sequence reads: CASSLGSITEAFF. CDR3 DNA: TGTGCCAGCAGTTTGGGCTCGATCACTGAAGCTTTCTTT.

The DNA for the CDR3 is TGTGCCACCAGCACCAGCCTTAGGGGCGGGGGGGCCTTCGAGCAGTACTTC. It translates to CATSTSLRGGGAFEQYF. The V call is TRBV15, the J call TRBJ2-7; the match to TRBD2 covers 9 bases. The CDR3 has 17 amino acids. The V gene end was trimmed by 4 bases and the J gene end by 6 bases; junction bases not matched to a gene: 16. Germline loops: CDR1 LNHNV, CDR2 YYDKDF (reference sequence).

The V and J genes are TRBV7-2 and TRBJ2-5; D might be TRBD1 (6 bases). Germline-derived CDR1 and CDR2 are SGHTA and FQGNSA. Trimming stripped 2 bases from V and 5 bases from J, with 12 bases between. This CDR3 region has 14 residues. CDR3 nucleotide sequence: TGTGCCAGCAGCTTAACGCGACAGGCGGAGACCCAGTACTTC. Protein product: CASSLTRQAETQYF.

The V call is TRBV7-6, the J call TRBJ2-1, with D perhaps TRBD1 (5 bases). The CDR3 runs 16 residues. The ends were cut back, 5 bases at V and 0 bases at J, with 14 bases in the middle. Germline assignment: CDR1 SGHVS and CDR2 FNYEAQ. Here the CDR3 reads CASSALTGRSYNEQFF. The CDR3 region has the DNA TGTGCCAGCAGCGCCCTTACAGGCCGCTCCTACAATGAGCAGTTCTTC.

The V gene is TRBV19, the J gene TRBJ1-2; the match to TRBD1 covers 11 bases. The CDR3 runs 14 residues. CDR1 and CDR2 (germline): LNHDA, SQIVND (reference sequence). After removal of 5 bases from V and 7 bases from J, the junction contained 6 bases not matched to a gene. CDR3 sequence: CASSPGQGAVGYTF. As DNA, the CDR3 is TGTGCCAGTAGTCCCGGACAGGGGGCCGTTGGCTACACCTTC. Supplemented by reference TRBV19 and TRBJ1-2, the full variable domain reads DGGITQSPKYLFRKEGQNVTLSCEQNLNHDAMYWYRQDPGQGLRLIYYSQIVNDFQKGDIAEGYSVSREKKESFPLTVTSAQKNPTAFYLCASSPGQGAVGYTFGSGTRLTVV.

This chain links TRBV12-5 with TRBJ2-1, with 7 positions matching TRBD1. V shed 8 bases, J shed 0 bases, and the junction held 7 bases outside the gene matches. The CDR3 sequence is 15 residues long. CDR1 and CDR2 (germline): LGHNT, FRNRAP. The DNA of the CDR3 is TGTGCTAGTCCCCGACAGGGAAGCTCCTACAATGAGCAGTTCTTC. It is translated as CASPRQGSSYNEQFF.

The chain couples TRBV6-4 to TRBJ1-6; D may be TRBD1 (5 bases). This CDR3 has 14 amino acids. V was shortened by 3 bases and J by 5 bases, with 8 bases between the two germline ends. The germline V gene encodes CDR1 MRHNA and CDR2 SNTAGT. The CDR3 sequence is CASSEGADNSPLHF. The CDR3 nucleotides are TGTGCCAGCAGTGAAGGGGCGGATAATTCACCCCTCCACTTT.

This clone was detected only once. The chain links TRBV5-1 to TRBJ2-7; the match to TRBD2 covers 13 bases. The V gene end was trimmed by 3 bases and the J gene end by 4 bases; junction bases not matched to a gene: 7. The V gene's germline CDR1 is SGHRS and CDR2 YFSETQ. This CDR3 contains 16 residues. The DNA of the CDR3 is TGCGCCAGCAGCTACGGACTAGCGGGAGAACCATACGAGCAGTACTTC. Encoded protein: CASSYGLAGEPYEQYF.

This sequence joins TRBV12-5 and TRBJ2-7; perhaps TRBD1 as D (5 bases). Trimming cost V 6 bases and J 2 bases, with 11 bases left between them. CDR1 is LGHNT, CDR2 FRNRAP, per germline. This CDR3 is 13 amino acids long. CDR3 coding DNA: TGTGCTAGTGGCCCACGACAGACCTACGAGCAGTACTTC. Residues: CASGPRQTYEQYF.

The V and J genes are TRBV28 and TRBJ2-5, with D tentatively TRBD1 (6 bases). CDR3 size: 14 residues. Trimming stripped 5 bases from V and 2 bases from J, with 12 bases between. CDR1 and CDR2 (germline): MDHEN, SYDVKM. This CDR3 reads CASSPHRVQETQYF. The DNA for the CDR3 is TGTGCCAGCAGTCCCCACAGGGTTCAAGAGACCCAGTACTTC. Full variable domain (remainder filled in from reference TRBV28 and TRBJ2-5): DVKVTQSSRYLVKRTGEKVFLECVQDMDHENMFWYRQDPGLGLRLIYFSYDVKMKEKGDIPEGYSVSREKKERFSLILESASTNQTSMYLCASSPHRVQETQYFGPGTRLLVL.

The chain carries TRBV14 and TRBJ1-4; D gene ambiguous. This CDR3 is 14 amino acids long. Germline CDR1 is SGHDN and CDR2 is FVKESK. V lost 3 bases, J lost 3 bases, and 8 bases lay in between. The CDR3: CASSQAGANEKLFF. The CDR3 DNA reads as TGTGCCAGCAGCCAGGCCGGGGCTAATGAAAAACTGTTTTTT.

The chain has TRBV10-3 and TRBJ1-5; TRBD1 agrees at 9 bases. The CDR3 runs 15 residues. CDR1 ENHRY and CDR2 SYGVKD come from the germline V gene. Trimming took 5 bases from V and 5 from J; bases not matched to a gene: 7. CDR3 DNA: TGTGCCATCAGTAATACAGGGGGCGCAGATCAGCCCCAGCATTTT. Protein product: CAISNTGGADQPQHF.